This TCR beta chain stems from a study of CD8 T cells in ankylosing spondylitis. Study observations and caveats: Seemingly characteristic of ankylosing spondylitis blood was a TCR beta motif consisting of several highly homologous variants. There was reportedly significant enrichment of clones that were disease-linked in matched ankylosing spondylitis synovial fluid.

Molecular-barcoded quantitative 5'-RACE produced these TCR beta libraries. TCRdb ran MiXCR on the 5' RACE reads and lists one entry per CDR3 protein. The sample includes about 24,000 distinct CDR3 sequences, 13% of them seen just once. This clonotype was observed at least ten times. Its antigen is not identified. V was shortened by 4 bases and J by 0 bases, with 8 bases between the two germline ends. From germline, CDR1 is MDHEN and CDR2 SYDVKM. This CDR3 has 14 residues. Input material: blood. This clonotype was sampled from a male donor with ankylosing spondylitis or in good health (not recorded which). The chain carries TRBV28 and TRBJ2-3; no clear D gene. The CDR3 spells CASSSPPSTDTQYF. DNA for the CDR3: TGTGCCAGCAGTTCGCCCCCCAGCACAGATACGCAGTATTTT.